This is a list of T cell receptor beta chains from one sample in a study of blood T cell repertoires in COVID-19. Produced via immunoSEQ multiplex PCR; TCRdb's table is partial and in-frame only. This sample has over 150,000 clones, with approximately 83% found just once. Material for sequencing was peripheral blood. The receptor source for this set is a woman between 35 and 50 years old with COVID-19, enrolled during active disease. Each CDR3 is given with its conserved first and last residue. Fields, in order: V gene, J gene, clone size, CDR3 protein. Rows may omit the clone size; those that give it use once, few, many or a size class.

>TRBV2|TRBJ2-5|NA
CASSGARRETQYF
>TRBV27|TRBJ2-3|NA
CASSLYPQGKDTQYF
>TRBV11-3|TRBJ1-2|once
CASSAGPDGYTF
>TRBV21-1|TRBJ2-3|few
CASSWKWGASGRCADTQYF
>TRBV5-6|TRBJ2-5|NA
CASSSTGVLETQYF
>TRBV14|TRBJ1-2|NA
CASSQDGTGGDYGYTF
>TRBV12-3/TRBV12-4|TRBJ2-7|NA
CASSLVQGGQYF
>TRBV27|TRBJ1-2|NA
CASSLFFRGDYGYTF
>TRBV3-1/TRBV3-2|TRBJ2-1|many
CASSRASNNEQFF
>TRBV4-1|TRBJ2-4|NA
CASSLLGLAKNIQYF
>TRBV7-2|TRBJ2-1|NA
CASSLGGRSRSYNEQFF
>TRBV10-1|TRBJ1-2|NA
CASSDRGYGYTF
>TRBV6-4|TRBJ2-4|once
CASSALRVVDLSKNIQYF
>TRBV27|TRBJ2-3|NA
CASGQGRGDTQYF
>TRBV2|TRBJ1-3|few
CASREQGNTIYF
>TRBV11-2|TRBJ1-3|NA
CASIIDGVSGNTIYF
>TRBV19|TRBJ1-4|NA
CATTFRDRVKEKLFF
>TRBV5-1|TRBJ1-5|NA
CASSLASNQPQHF